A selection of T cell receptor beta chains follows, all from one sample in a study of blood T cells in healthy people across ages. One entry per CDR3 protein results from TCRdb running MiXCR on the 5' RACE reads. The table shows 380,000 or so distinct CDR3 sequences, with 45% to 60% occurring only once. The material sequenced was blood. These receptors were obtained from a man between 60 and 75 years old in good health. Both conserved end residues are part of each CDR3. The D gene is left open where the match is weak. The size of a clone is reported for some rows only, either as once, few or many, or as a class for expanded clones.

CDR3: CASSVLVRAHGYTF
DNA: TGTGCCAGCAGTGTATTGGTCAGGGCTCATGGCTACACCTTC
V: TRBV28
J: TRBJ1-2
D: -
size: few

CDR3: CASSLVRGRGYGYTF
DNA: TGTGCCAGCAGCTTGGTTAGGGGGCGCGGCTATGGCTACACCTTC
V: TRBV5-6
J: TRBJ1-2
D: TRBD1
size: -

CDR3: CASSLPITNEQFF
DNA: TGTGCCAGCAGTTTGCCCATTACTAATGAGCAGTTCTTC
V: TRBV28
J: TRBJ2-1
D: -
size: -

CDR3: CASTGLAGGQQFF
DNA: TGTGCCAGTACGGGACTAGCGGGGGGACAGCAGTTCTTC
V: TRBV19
J: TRBJ2-1
D: TRBD2
size: -

CDR3: CASSPGGSVDTQYF
DNA: TGCGCCAGCAGCCCAGGGGGCTCGGTAGATACGCAGTATTTT
V: TRBV5-1
J: TRBJ2-3
D: TRBD1
size: few

CDR3: CSVGRGIADTQYF
DNA: TGCAGCGTTGGGAGGGGCATCGCAGATACGCAGTATTTT
V: TRBV29-1
J: TRBJ2-3
D: -
size: -

CDR3: CASSLAGWEQFF
DNA: TGTGCCAGCAGCTTAGCGGGGTGGGAGCAGTTCTTC
V: TRBV11-3
J: TRBJ2-1
D: -
size: -

CDR3: CASSFESNYGYTF
DNA: TGCGCCAGCAGCTTCGAGTCGAACTATGGTTACACCTTC
V: TRBV5-1
J: TRBJ1-2
D: -
size: -

CDR3: CASSYGTSGRRRGETQYF
DNA: TGTGCCAGCAGCTACGGGACTAGCGGGAGGCGGAGGGGGGAGACCCAGTACTTC
V: TRBV7-2
J: TRBJ2-5
D: TRBD2
size: few

CDR3: CASSLEVRTNTEAFF
DNA: TGTGCCAGCAGCTTAGAGGTCAGAACGAACACTGAAGCTTTCTTT
V: TRBV7-2
J: TRBJ1-1
D: -
size: -

CDR3: CASSLSGSYNEQFF
DNA: TGTGCCAGCAGCCTGTCCGGTTCCTACAATGAGCAGTTCTTC
V: TRBV28
J: TRBJ2-1
D: -
size: many

CDR3: CASTQDRTSYNEQFF
DNA: TGTGCCAGCACCCAAGACAGAACCTCCTACAATGAGCAGTTCTTC
V: TRBV27
J: TRBJ2-1
D: -
size: many

CDR3: CASSVTTGITEAFF
DNA: TGTGCCAGCAGCGTCACGACAGGTATAACTGAAGCTTTCTTT
V: TRBV9
J: TRBJ1-1
D: -
size: -

CDR3: CASSLGAPPDTQYF
DNA: TGTGCCAGCAGCTTAGGGGCTCCCCCAGATACGCAGTATTTT
V: TRBV7-9
J: TRBJ2-3
D: -
size: -

CDR3: CSARVIGVPAYNEQFF
DNA: TGTAGTGCTAGAGTAATCGGGGTTCCAGCCTACAATGAGCAGTTCTTC
V: TRBV20-1
J: TRBJ2-1
D: -
size: -

CDR3: CASSSGGHPSNTEAFF
DNA: TGTGCCAGCAGTTCAGGGGGACATCCCTCGAACACTGAAGCTTTCTTT
V: TRBV6-5
J: TRBJ1-1
D: TRBD1
size: few

CDR3: CASSLGWQNYYEQYF
DNA: TGTGCCAGCAGCTTAGGGTGGCAGAACTACTACGAGCAGTACTTC
V: TRBV7-2
J: TRBJ2-7
D: -
size: -

CDR3: CASSPRGTVAGAGYTQYF
DNA: TGTGCCAGCAGTCCGCGTGGGACGGTAGCGGGAGCGGGATATACGCAGTATTTT
V: TRBV12-3/TRBV12-4
J: TRBJ2-3
D: TRBD2
size: few

CDR3: CASRSTGGVGNEQFF
DNA: TGTGCCAGCAGGTCCACAGGGGGCGTAGGAAATGAGCAGTTCTTC
V: TRBV6-6
J: TRBJ2-1
D: TRBD1
size: -

CDR3: CSVETTGGTQYF
DNA: TGCAGCGTTGAAACTACAGGGGGGACCCAGTACTTC
V: TRBV29-1
J: TRBJ2-5
D: TRBD1
size: few

CDR3: CASSYQEIGETQYF
DNA: TGTGCCAGCAGTTACCAGGAGATCGGGGAGACCCAGTACTTC
V: TRBV6-5
J: TRBJ2-5
D: -
size: -

CDR3: CASSLRAGAREQYF
DNA: TGCGCCAGCAGCTTAAGGGCTGGGGCAAGGGAGCAGTACTTC
V: TRBV5-1
J: TRBJ2-4
D: -
size: -

CDR3: CAWSEQGGFTDTQYF
DNA: TGTGCCTGGAGTGAACAGGGAGGTTTCACAGATACGCAGTATTTT
V: TRBV30
J: TRBJ2-3
D: -
size: -